This TCR beta chain was documented in a study of cytomegalovirus exposure and HLA in healthy donors. Remarks on this clone: No antigen is known for it.

PCR primers comprised 60 Vbeta and 13 Jbeta primers. TCRdb's copy holds only in-frame clones and misses some; the assay was immunoSEQ multiplex PCR. Of tens of thousands of clones in the sample, approximately 75% were seen once. Study findings and constraints: Among TCR beta chains of equal frequency, HLA-associated ones were more clonally expanded in a later analysis. In a later analysis, V- and J-gene trimming of beta chains associated with a DCLRE1C missense variant, replicated independently.

This CDR3 region has 12 residues. Per germline, CDR1 LNHNV and CDR2 YYDKDF (reference sequence). Trimming took 0 bases from V and 6 from J, leaving 4 bases between them. The sequencing input was PBMCs. V gene TRBV15 combines with J gene TRBJ2-3, with D unresolved. The sequence came from a middle-aged woman in good health and CMV-seropositive. CDR3 loop: CATSRDRDTQYF. CDR3 coding DNA: TGTGCCACCAGCAGAGACAGGGATACGCAGTATTTT.